The source of this T cell receptor beta chain is a study of blood T cell repertoires in COVID-19. As for the study in general: Collection of acute and convalescent COVID-19 samples took place in the United States, Italy and Spain. Sources were T cells, B-cell-depleted T cells, or PBMCs; the material itself was cDNA or gDNA.

The CDR3 spans 14 residues. Per the germline V gene, CDR1 is MNHEY and CDR2 is SMNVEV (reference sequence). Trimming left V 7 bases short and J 4 bases short, with 16 bases between. Seattle's enrolled individuals joined amid active infection and were then monitored longitudinally. As processed by the authors: Cell counts per sample came from amplifying reference gene primers. TCRdb's copy holds only in-frame clones and misses some; the assay was immunoSEQ multiplex PCR. V, J and clone size reflect that table, while D and trimming were determined from the DNA. The sample contains around 63,000 clones, over 75% of which appear only once.

This clonotype was obtained from a woman aged 55-70 years with COVID-19, enrolled during active disease. The J gene is TRBJ1-2, the V gene TRBV27; D unclear. The sequencing sample was made of peripheral blood. In nucleotides, the CDR3 is TGTGCCAGCACCCAAGGTTTGGGGAGCTATGGCTACACCTTC. The encoded protein is CASTQGLGSYGYTF.